The present T cell receptor (beta chain) was sequenced within a study of T cell repertoires in cytomegalovirus infection. V lost 3 bases and J lost 6, with 6 bases in between. Germline CDR1 reads LNHDA; CDR2 reads SQIVND (reference sequence). The CDR3 contains 12 residues. TCRdb itself ran the reads through MiXCR, one entry per CDR3 protein. The sample yields approximately 260,000 distinct CDR3 sequences, approximately 15% seen once. This clonotype has more than one count but fewer than ten. The clonotype was recovered from a human donor in good health (CMV status not recorded). Some clones in this sample may be carry-over from other donors' samples. The V call is TRBV19, the J call TRBJ1-5; D not resolved. Sequencing was performed on CD8+ T cells from PBMCs. Here the CDR3 DNA reads TGTGCCAGTAGTATCCGACGTCAGCCCCAGCATTTT. Residues: CASSIRRQPQHF.